These 6 T cell receptor beta chains were all obtained from the same sample, sequenced in a study of regulatory T cells in long-lasting Graves disease listed by TCRdb under 2021. Library creation used multiplex PCR. This sample was sequenced with an Illumina HiSeq 4000. To build TCR beta libraries, CDR3 regions were amplified by Arm-PCR using iRepertoire HTBI primers. The public reads were quality trimmed at Q25 with fastp and then assembled into clones with MiXCR by TCRdb, keeping productive beta chains. Rows are combined by CDR3 protein, so each entry shows the most common genes and DNA. Across this sample there are approximately 400,000 distinct CDR3 sequences, with less than 25% seen only once. The ten top clones hold more than 20% of the sample. The time point label for this specimen denotes: persistent/refractory GD, antithyroid drugs over 5 years with positive TRAb. RNA was extracted from PBMCs in TRIzol for both TCR sequencing and RNA sequencing.

The starting material was peripheral blood mononuclear cells (PBMCs), obtained when the disease was refractory, from a patient treated with antithyroid drugs. These receptors all come from a female donor with Graves disease.

Comment on this clonotype: A far larger clone is off by one base, so a read error is likely. This rearrangement joins TRBV6-5 to TRBJ1-2, with D possibly TRBD1 on 5 matching bases. The CDR3 loop spans 14 amino acids. The germline V gene has CDR1 MNHEY and CDR2 SVGAGI. The CDR3 loop is CASSYLQGVHGCTF. The CDR3 DNA is TGTGCCAGCAGTTATCTCCAGGGCGTCCATGGCTGCACCTTC.

This chain links TRBV27 with TRBJ2-3; D perhaps matches TRBD1 (6 bases). The V and J ends lost 2 bases and 5 bases respectively, with 11 bases between them. The CDR3 totals 14 residues. Germline-derived CDR1 and CDR2 are MNHEY and SMNVEV (reference sequence). Written as DNA, the CDR3 is TGTGCCAGCAGTTTAAACAGGGCAGGAGATACGCAGTATTTT. Encoded protein: CASSLNRAGDTQYF.

This clonotype has at least ten counts. The gene calls are TRBV2 and TRBJ1-1; D gene ambiguous. Germline V lookup: CDR1 SNHLY, CDR2 FYNNEI. Trimming stripped 6 bases from V and 1 base from J, with 15 bases between. This CDR3 contains 15 residues. CDR3 DNA sequence: TGTGCCAGCAGCAGTAACGGTTTGTGGAACACTGAAGCTTTCTTT. This sequence encodes CASSSNGLWNTEAFF.

The chain carries TRBV6-2 or TRBV6-3 and TRBJ1-5, with D perhaps matching TRBD1 (5 bases). The CDR3 has 14 amino acids. Per the germline V gene, CDR1 is MNHEY and CDR2 is SVGEGT. Trimming shortened V by 2 bases and J by 3 bases, and 8 bases separated the two germline ends. The CDR3 spells CASSYDSFNQPQHF. The CDR3 bases are TGTGCCAGCAGTTACGACAGTTTCAATCAGCCCCAGCATTTT.

With respect to this clonotype: This may stem from a read error, because a much larger clone lies one nucleotide away. The rearrangement uses TRBV20-1 and TRBJ1-4; D is undetermined. CDR1 is DFQATT and CDR2 is SNEGSKA in the germline V gene (reference sequence). The length of the CDR3 is 14 residues. CDR3: CSATDGSTDEKLFF. The CDR3 bases are TGCAGTGCCACGGACGGTTCAACTGATGAAAAACTGTTTTTT.

The rearrangement uses TRBV4-3 and TRBJ2-7; maybe TRBD2 (5 bases). V was clipped by 2 bases and J by 11 bases, with 16 bases between them. CDR3 length equals 13 residues. Germline lookup yields CDR1 LGHNA and CDR2 YSLEER. In DNA form, the CDR3 reads TGCGCCAGCAGCCAACTTGGGCCAGGACTTAAGTACTTC. It is translated as CASSQLGPGLKYF.